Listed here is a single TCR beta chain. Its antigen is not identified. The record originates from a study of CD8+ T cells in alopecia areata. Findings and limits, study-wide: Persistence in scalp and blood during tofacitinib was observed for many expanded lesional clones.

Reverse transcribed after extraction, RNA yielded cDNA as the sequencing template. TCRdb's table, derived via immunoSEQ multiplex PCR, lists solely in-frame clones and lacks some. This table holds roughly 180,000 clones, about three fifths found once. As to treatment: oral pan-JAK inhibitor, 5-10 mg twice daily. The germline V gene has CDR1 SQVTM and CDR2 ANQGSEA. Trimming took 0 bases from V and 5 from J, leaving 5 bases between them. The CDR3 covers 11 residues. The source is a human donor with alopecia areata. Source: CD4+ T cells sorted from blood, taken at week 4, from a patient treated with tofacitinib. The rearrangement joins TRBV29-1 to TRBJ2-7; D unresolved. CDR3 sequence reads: CSVEELNEQYF. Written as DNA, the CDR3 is TGCAGCGTTGAAGAGCTGAACGAGCAGTACTTC.